This TCR beta chain appears in the sequencing data of a study of T-cell reconstitution after alpha-beta-depleted transplantation in children. At least ten counts were recorded for this clonotype. This CDR3 has 13 amino acids. Per the germline V gene, CDR1 is SGHTA and CDR2 is FQGNSA. Trimming cost V 2 bases and J 0 bases, with 4 bases left between them. Library preparation (for TCRbeta) was performed with unique molecular identifiers. MiXCR, applied by TCRdb to the PCR reads, yields one record per CDR3 protein. The sample comprises about 230,000 distinct CDR3 sequences, about a tenth of which are singletons, and about 6% rests with the top ten.

The sequencing used PBMCs from the stem cell graft donor, collected from the stem cell graft. This clonotype was obtained from a human donor who donated a stem cell graft to a child with acute lymphoblastic leukemia. This chain uses TRBV7-2 with TRBJ1-1; D is uncertain. CDR3 sequence reads: CASSLTLNTEAFF. As DNA, the CDR3 is TGTGCCAGCAGCTTAACTTTGAACACTGAAGCTTTCTTT. The variable domain in full, completed from reference TRBV7-2 and TRBJ1-1, reads GAGVSQSPSNKVTEKGKDVELRCDPISGHTALYWYRQSLGQGLEFLIYFQGNSAPDKSGLPSDRFSAERTGGSVSTLTIQRTQQEDSAVYLCASSLTLNTEAFFGQGTRLTVV.